This TCR beta chain was sequenced for a study of OX40 agonist ivuxolimab in advanced cancers. Sequencing used immunoSEQ multiplex PCR; TCRdb keeps in-frame clones, though not all of them. The table includes 96,000 or so clones, about 90% detected once. Germline V gene sequence: CDR1 SGHDT, CDR2 YYEEEE. The CDR3 spans 14 residues. The germline V and J ends were trimmed by 0 bases and 5 bases, with 11 bases remaining between them. The sequencing used CD4+ or CD8+ T cells sorted from blood, collected in a trial of the OX40 agonist ivuxolimab. The clonotype was recovered from an adult with an advanced solid tumor such as melanoma, head and neck, liver or kidney cancer. The J gene is TRBJ2-5, the V gene TRBV5-6, with a tentative D call TRBD2 (5 bases). The CDR3 bases are TGTGCCAGCAGCTTGGAGGCGGGCTGGGAGACCCAGTACTTC. Residues: CASSLEAGWETQYF.